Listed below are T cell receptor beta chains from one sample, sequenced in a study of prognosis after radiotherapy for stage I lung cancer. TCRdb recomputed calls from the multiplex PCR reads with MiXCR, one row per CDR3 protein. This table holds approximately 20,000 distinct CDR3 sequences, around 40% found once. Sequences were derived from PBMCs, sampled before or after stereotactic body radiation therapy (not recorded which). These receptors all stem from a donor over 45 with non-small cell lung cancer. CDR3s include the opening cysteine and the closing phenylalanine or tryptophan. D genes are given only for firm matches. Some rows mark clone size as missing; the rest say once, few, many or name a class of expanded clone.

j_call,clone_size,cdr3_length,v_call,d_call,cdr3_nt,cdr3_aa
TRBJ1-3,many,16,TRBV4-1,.,TGCGCCAGCAGCCATCGAGGACAGACCTCTGGAAACACCATATATTTT,CASSHRGQTSGNTIYF
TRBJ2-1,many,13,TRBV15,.,TGTGCCACCAGCAGAGTTCAGTACAATGAGCAGTTCTTC,CATSRVQYNEQFF
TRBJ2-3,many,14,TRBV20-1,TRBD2,TGCAGTGCTAGAGAGGGGCTAGCGGTAGGTGTGCAGTATTTT,CSAREGLAVGVQYF
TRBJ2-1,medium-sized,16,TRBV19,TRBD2,TGTGCCAGTAGTACCCTCGGGGGGGCCTCCTACAATGAGCAGTTCTTC,CASSTLGGASYNEQFF
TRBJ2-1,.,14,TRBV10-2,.,TGCGCCAGCAGAATGACTCTACAGGGTAAATGGCAGTTCTTC,CASRMTLQGKWQFF
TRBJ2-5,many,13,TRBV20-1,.,TGCAGTGCTGTATCGACAGAGGATGAGACCCAGTACTTC,CSAVSTEDETQYF
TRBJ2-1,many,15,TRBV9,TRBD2,TGTGCCAGCAGTCACGATCTAGCGGGGGACAATGAGCAGTTCTTC,CASSHDLAGDNEQFF
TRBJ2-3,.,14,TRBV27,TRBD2,TGTGCCAGCAGTCCAGCGGGAGTCGGGGATACGCAGTATTTT,CASSPAGVGDTQYF
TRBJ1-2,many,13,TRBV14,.,TGTGCCAGCAGCCGAATTACAATCGGGGGCTACACCTTC,CASSRITIGGYTF
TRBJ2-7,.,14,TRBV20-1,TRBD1,TGCAGTGCTGGGGGACAGGGGGCGGTCGACGAGCAGTACTTC,CSAGGQGAVDEQYF
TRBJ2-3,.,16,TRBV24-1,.,TGTGCCACCACCTCCGGGGGCGGGGTTTACACAGATACGCAGTATTTT,CATTSGGGVYTDTQYF
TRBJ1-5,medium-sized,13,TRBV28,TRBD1,TGTGCCAGCAGTGCCCCAGGGGGGCAGCCCCAGCATTTT,CASSAPGGQPQHF
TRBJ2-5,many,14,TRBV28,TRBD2,TGTGCCAGCAGCGATAGCGGGAGACTGGAGACCCAGTACTTC,CASSDSGRLETQYF
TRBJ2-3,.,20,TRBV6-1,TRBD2,TGTGCCAGCAGCCTTAATGTGCCGCGCGGGAGGACCACTAGCACGGATACGCAGTATTTT,CASSLNVPRGRTTSTDTQYF
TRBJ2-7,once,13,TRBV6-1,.,TGTGCCAGCAGCATAGACCGAGGCTACGAGCAGTACTTC,CASSIDRGYEQYF
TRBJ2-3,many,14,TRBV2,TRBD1,TGTGCCAGCACCCGGGACAGGGGCACAGATACGCAGTATTTT,CASTRDRGTDTQYF
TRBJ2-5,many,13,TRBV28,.,TGTGCCAGCTATCGGTCTGGTTCAGAGACCCAGTACTTC,CASYRSGSETQYF
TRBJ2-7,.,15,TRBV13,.,TGTGCCAGCAGCGCCCCTAATGTACCTTCCTACGAGCAGTACTTC,CASSAPNVPSYEQYF
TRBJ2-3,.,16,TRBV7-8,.,TGTGCCATCAGCCAGCGGTCAGGTGTTTATGCAGATACGCAGTATTTT,CAISQRSGVYADTQYF